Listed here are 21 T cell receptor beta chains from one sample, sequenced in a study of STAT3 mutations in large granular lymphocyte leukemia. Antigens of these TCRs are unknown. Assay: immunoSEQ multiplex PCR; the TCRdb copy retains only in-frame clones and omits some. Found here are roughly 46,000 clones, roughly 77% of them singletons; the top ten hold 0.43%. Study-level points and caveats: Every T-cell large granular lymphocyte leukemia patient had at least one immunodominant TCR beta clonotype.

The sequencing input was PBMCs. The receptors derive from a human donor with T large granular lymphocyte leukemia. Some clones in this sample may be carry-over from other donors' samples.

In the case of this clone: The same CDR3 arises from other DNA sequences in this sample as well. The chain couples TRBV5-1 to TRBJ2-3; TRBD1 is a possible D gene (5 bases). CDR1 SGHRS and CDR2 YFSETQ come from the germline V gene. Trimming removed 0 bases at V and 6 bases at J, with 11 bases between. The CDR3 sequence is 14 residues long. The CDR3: CASSLEAGLDTQYF. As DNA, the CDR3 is TGCGCCAGCAGCTTGGAAGCAGGGTTGGATACGCAGTATTTT.

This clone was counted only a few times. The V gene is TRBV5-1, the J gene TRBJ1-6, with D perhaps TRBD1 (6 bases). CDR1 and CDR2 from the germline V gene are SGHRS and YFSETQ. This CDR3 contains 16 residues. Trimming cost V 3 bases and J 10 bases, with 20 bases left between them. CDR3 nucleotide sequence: TGCGCCAGCAGCTCGATCCCCGATGGGGGCGACTCACCCCTCCACTTT. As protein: CASSSIPDGGDSPLHF.

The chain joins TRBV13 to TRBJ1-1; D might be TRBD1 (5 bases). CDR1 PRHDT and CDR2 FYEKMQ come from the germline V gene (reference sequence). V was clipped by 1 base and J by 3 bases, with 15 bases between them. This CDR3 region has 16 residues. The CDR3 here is CASSLAGVGAYTEAFF. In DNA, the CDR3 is TGTGCCAGCAGCTTAGCGGGGGTTGGGGCGTACACTGAAGCTTTCTTT.

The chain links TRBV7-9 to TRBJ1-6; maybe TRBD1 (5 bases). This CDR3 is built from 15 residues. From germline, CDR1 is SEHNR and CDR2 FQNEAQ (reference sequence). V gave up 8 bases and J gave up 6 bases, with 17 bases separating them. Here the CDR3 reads CASATFRDGNSPLHF. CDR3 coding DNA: TGTGCCAGCGCTACCTTCAGGGATGGTAATTCACCCCTCCACTTT.

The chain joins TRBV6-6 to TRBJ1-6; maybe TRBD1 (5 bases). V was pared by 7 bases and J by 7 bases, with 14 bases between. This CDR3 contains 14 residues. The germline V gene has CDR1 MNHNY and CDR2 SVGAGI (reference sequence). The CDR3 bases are TGTGCCAGCATCTCGACAGTTTTGAATTCACCCCTCCACTTT. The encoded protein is CASISTVLNSPLHF.

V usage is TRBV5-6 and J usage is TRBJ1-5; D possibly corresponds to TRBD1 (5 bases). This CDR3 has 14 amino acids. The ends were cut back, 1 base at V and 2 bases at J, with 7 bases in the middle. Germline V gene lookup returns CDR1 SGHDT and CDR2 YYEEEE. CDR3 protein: CASSLTRGNQPQHF. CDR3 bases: TGTGCCAGCAGCTTGACCAGGGGCAATCAGCCCCAGCATTTT. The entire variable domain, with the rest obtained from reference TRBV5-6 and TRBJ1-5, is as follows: DAGVTQSPTHLIKTRGQQVTLRCSPKSGHDTVSWYQQALGQGPQFIFQYYEEEERQRGNFPDRFSGHQFPNYSSELNVNALLLGDSALYLCASSLTRGNQPQHFGDGTRLSIL.

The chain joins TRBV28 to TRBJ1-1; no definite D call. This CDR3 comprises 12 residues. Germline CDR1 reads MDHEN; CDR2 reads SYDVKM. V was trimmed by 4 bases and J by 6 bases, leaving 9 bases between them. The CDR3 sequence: CASSSLGSEAFF. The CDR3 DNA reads TGTGCCAGCAGTTCCCTTGGGTCTGAAGCTTTCTTT.

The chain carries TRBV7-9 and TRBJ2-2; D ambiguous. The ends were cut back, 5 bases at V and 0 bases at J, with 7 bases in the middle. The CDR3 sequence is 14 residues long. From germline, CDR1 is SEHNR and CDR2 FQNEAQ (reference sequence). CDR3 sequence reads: CASSDGPNTGELFF. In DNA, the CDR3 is TGTGCCAGCAGCGATGGCCCGAACACCGGGGAGCTGTTTTTT.

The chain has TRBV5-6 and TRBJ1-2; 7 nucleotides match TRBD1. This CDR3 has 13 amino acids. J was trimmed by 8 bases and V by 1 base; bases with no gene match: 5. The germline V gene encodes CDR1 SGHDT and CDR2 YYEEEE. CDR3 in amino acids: CASSLRQGGGYTF. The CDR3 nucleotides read TGTGCCAGCAGCTTGAGGCAGGGGGGAGGCTACACCTTC.

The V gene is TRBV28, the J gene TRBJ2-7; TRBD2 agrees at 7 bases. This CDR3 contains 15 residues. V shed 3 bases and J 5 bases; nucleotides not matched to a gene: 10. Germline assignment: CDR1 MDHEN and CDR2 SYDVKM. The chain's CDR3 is CASSLSGATVHEQYV. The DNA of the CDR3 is TGTGCCAGCAGTTTGAGCGGGGCCACCGTCCACGAGCAGTACGTC.

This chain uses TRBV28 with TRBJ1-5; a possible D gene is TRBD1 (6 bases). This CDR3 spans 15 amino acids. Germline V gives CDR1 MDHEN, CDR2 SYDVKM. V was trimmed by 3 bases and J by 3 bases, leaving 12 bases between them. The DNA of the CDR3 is TGTGCCAGCAGTTTGCCAGGGGAGGACAATCAGCCCCAGCATTTT. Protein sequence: CASSLPGEDNQPQHF.

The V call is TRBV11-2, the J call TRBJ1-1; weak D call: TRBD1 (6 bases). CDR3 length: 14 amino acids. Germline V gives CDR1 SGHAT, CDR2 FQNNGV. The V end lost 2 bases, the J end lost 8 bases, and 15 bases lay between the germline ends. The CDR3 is CASSLMRGALEAFF. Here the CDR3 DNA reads TGTGCCAGCAGCTTAATGAGGGGGGCCCTCGAAGCTTTCTTT.

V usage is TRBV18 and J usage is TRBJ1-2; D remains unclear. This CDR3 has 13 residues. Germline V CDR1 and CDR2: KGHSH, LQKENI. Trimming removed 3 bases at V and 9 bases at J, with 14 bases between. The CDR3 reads CASSPLPWESYTF. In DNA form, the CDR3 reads TGTGCCAGCTCACCGTTACCTTGGGAAAGCTACACCTTC.

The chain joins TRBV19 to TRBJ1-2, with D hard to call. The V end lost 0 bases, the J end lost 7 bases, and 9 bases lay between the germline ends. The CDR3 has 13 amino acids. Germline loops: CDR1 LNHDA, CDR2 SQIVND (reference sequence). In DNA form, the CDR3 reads TGTGCCAGTAGTATAGAGGCCTGGGCTGGCTACACCTTC. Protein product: CASSIEAWAGYTF.

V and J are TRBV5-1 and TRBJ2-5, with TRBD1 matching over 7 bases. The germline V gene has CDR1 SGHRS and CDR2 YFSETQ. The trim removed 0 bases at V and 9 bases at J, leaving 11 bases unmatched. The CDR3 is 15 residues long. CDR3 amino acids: CASSLDPGGMAPQYF. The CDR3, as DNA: TGCGCCAGCAGCTTGGACCCAGGGGGAATGGCGCCCCAGTACTTC.

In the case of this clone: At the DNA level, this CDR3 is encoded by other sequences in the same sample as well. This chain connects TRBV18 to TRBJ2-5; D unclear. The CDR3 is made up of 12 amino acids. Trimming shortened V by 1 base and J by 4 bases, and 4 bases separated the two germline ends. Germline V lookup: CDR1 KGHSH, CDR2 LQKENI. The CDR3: CASSPRGETQYF. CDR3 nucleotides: TGTGCCAGCTCACCACGGGGAGAGACCCAGTACTTC.

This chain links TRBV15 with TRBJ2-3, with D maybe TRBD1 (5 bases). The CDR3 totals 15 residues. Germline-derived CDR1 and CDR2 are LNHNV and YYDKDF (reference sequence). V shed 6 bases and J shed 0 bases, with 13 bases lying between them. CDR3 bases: TGTGCCACCAGTCTGGGTGGGGCTAGCACAGATACGCAGTATTTT. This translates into CATSLGGASTDTQYF.

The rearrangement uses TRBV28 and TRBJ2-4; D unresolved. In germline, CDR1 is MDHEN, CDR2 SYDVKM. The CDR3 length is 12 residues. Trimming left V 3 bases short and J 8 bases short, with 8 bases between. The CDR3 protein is CASSFGWDIQYF. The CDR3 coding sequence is TGTGCCAGCAGTTTTGGATGGGACATTCAGTACTTC.

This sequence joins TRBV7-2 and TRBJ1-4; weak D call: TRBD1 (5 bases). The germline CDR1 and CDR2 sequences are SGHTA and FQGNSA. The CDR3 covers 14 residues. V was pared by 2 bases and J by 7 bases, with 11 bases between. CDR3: CASSLIQGGEKLFF. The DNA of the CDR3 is TGTGCCAGCAGCTTAATTCAGGGTGGTGAAAAACTGTTTTTT.

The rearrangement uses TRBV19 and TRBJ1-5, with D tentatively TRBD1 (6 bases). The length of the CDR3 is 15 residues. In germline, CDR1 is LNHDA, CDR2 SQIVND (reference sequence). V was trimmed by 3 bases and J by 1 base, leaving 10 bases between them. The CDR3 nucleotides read TGTGCCAGTAGTATCGGAGGGGGGAGCAATCAGCCCCAGCATTTT. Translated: CASSIGGGSNQPQHF.

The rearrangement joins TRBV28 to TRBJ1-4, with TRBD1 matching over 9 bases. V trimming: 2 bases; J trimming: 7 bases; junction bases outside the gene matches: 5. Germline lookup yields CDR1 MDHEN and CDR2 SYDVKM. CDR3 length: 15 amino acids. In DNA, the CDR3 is TGTGCCAGCAGTTTAGTGGGACAGGGAGGTGAAAAACTGTTTTTT. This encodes CASSLVGQGGEKLFF.